This TCR beta chain comes out of a study of blood T cell repertoires in COVID-19. As for the study in general: Both acute and convalescent COVID-19 samples were obtained from the United States, Italy and Spain. From T cells, B-cell-depleted T cells, or PBMCs came the material, which was cDNA or gDNA.

Original methodology: Reference gene primer amplification yielded estimated nucleated cell counts. Some clones are missing from TCRdb's copy, which holds only in-frame ones; the method was immunoSEQ multiplex PCR. The DNA gave D and trimming, while V, J and clone size come from that table. The sample records under 110,000 clones, 85% being singletons. The sample taken for sequencing was peripheral blood. This TCR derives from a woman aged 70-85 years with active or convalescent COVID-19.

The CDR3 reads CASRGTSGGEQFF. CDR3 in DNA: TGTGCCAGCAGAGGGACTAGCGGGGGTGAGCAGTTCTTC. The J gene is TRBJ2-1, the V gene TRBV6-4; 14 bases agree with TRBD2. Trimming at V came to 6 bases and at J to 9 bases, leaving 1 base not matched to a gene. The CDR3 extends over 13 amino acids. Germline values: CDR1 MRHNA, CDR2 SNTAGT.